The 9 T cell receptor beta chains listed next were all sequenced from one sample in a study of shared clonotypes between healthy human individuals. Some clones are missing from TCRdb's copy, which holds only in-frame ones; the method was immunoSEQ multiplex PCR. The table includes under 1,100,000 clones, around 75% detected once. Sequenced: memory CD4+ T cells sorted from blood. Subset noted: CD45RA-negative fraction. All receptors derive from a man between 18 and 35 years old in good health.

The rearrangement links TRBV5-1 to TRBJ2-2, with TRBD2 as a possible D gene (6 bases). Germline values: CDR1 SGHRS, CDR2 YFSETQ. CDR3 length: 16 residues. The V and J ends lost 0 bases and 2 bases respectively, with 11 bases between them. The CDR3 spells CASSLVASVNTGELFF. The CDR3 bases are TGCGCCAGCAGCTTGGTGGCTAGCGTTAACACCGGGGAGCTGTTTTTT.

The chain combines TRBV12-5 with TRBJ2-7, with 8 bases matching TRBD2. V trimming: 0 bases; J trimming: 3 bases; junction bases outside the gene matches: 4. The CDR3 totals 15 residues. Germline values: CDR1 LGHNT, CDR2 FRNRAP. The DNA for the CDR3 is TGTGCTAGTGGTTTGGTCGCGGGAGGTCTCTACGAGCAGTACTTC. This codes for CASGLVAGGLYEQYF.

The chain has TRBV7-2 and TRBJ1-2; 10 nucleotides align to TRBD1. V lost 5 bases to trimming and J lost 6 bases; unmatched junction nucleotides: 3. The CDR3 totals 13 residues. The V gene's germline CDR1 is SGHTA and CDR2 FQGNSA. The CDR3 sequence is CASSGDRGHGYTF. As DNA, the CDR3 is TGTGCCAGCAGCGGGGACAGGGGCCATGGCTACACCTTC.

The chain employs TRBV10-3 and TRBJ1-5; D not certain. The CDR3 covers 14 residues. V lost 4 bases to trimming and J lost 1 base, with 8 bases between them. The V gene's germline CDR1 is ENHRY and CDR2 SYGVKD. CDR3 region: CAISGGVSNQPQHF. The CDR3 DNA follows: TGTGCCATCAGTGGCGGGGTAAGCAATCAGCCCCAGCATTTT.

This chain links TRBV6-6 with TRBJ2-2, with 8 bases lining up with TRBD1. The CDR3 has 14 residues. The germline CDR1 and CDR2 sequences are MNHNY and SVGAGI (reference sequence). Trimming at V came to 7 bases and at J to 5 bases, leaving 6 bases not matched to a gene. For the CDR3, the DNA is TGTGCCAGCAAGGAGACAGGGGCGACCGGGGAGCTGTTTTTT. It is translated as CASKETGATGELFF.

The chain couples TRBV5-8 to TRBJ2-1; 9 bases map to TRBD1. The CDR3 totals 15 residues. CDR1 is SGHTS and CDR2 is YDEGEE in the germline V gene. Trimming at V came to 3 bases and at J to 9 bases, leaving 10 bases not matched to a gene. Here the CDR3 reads CASSSGQGRTSEQFF. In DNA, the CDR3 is TGTGCCAGCAGCTCCGGACAGGGGCGAACTTCTGAGCAGTTCTTC.

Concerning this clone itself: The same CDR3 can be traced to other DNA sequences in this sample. The CDR3 loop is CASSPGQGRYTF. CDR3 nucleotide sequence: TGTGCCAGCAGCCCGGGACAGGGGCGCTACACCTTC. The chain recombines TRBV6-5 with TRBJ1-2; TRBD1 aligns across 10 bases. This CDR3 has 12 amino acids. After removal of 6 bases from V and 9 bases from J, the junction contained 4 bases not matched to a gene. CDR1 MNHEY and CDR2 SVGAGI come from the germline V gene.

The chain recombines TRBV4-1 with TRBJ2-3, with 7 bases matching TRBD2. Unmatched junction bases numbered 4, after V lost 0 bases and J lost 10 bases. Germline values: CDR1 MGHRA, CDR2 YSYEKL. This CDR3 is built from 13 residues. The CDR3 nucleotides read TGCGCCAGCAGCCAAGATTGGGACTATCCGCAGTATTTT. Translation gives CASSQDWDYPQYF.

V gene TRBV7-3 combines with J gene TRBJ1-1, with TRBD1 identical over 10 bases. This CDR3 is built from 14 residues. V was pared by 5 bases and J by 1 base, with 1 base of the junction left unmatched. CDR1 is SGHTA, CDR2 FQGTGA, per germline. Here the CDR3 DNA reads TGTGCCAGCAGCCGGGACAGGGGGAACACTGAAGCTTTCTTT. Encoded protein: CASSRDRGNTEAFF.